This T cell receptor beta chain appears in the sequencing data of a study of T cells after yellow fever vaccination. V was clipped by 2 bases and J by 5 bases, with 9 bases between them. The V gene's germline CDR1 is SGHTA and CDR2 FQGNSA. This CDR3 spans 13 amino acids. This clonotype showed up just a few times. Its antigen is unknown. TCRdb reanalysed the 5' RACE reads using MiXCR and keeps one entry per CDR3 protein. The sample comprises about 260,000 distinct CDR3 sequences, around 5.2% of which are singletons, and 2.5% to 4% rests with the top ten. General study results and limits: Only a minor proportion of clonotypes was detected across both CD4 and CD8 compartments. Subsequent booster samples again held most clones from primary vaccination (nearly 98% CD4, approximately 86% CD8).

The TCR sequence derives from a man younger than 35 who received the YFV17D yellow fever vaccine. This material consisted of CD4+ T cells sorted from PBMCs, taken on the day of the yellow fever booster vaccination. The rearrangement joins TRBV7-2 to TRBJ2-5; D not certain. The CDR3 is CASSLTRLETQYF. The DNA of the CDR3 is TGTGCCAGCAGCTTAACGAGATTGGAGACCCAGTACTTC.